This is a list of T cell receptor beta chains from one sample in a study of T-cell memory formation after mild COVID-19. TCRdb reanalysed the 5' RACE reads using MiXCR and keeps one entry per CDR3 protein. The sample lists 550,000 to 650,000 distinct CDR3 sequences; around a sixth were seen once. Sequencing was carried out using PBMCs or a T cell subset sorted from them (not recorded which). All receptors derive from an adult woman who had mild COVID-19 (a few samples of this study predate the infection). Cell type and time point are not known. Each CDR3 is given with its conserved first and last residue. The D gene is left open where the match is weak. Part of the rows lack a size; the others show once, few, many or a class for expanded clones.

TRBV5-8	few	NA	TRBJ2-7	TGTGCCAGCGGCCCCGGGGTGAACGTCGACGAGCAGTACTTC	CASGPGVNVDEQYF
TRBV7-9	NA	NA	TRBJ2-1	TGTGCCAGCAGCTTAGTTCCGGGCAGAACCTACAATGAGCAGTTCTTC	CASSLVPGRTYNEQFF
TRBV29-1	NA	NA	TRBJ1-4	TGCAGCGTCATGCGGGACACCCATGAAAAACTGTTTTTT	CSVMRDTHEKLFF
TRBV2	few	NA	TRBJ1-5	TGTGCCAGCAGTGGAGGGGAGCCCCAGCATTTT	CASSGGEPQHF
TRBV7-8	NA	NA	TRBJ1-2	TGTGCCAGCAGCTTAGGCGACAGCTTCTATGGCTACACCTTC	CASSLGDSFYGYTF
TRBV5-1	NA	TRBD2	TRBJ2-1	TGCGCCAGCAGCTTGGCCGTACTAGCGGGAGGAGACAATGAGCAGTTCTTC	CASSLAVLAGGDNEQFF
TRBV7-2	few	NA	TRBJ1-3	TGTGCCAGCAGCTCCCCAGGTTCCTCTGGAAACACCATATATTTT	CASSSPGSSGNTIYF
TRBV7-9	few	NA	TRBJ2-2	TGTGCCAGCAGCTTAGAGGAGAGCGGCTATAACACCGGGGAGCTGTTTTTT	CASSLEESGYNTGELFF
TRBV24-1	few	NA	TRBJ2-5	TGTGCCACCAGTGTCTCCGGGGAAGAGACCCAGTACTTC	CATSVSGEETQYF
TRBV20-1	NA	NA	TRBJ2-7	TGCAGTGCTAACCCCCCCCAGGGAGGATCCTACGAGCAGTACTTC	CSANPPQGGSYEQYF
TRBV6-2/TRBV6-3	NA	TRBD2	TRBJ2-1	TGTGCCAGCAGTGAGACTAGCGGGAGGCACCTCGGAGTGAACAATGAGCAGTTCTTC	CASSETSGRHLGVNNEQFF
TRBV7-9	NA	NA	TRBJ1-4	TGTGCCAGCAGCTCGAATGGGGAACTGTTTTTT	CASSSNGELFF
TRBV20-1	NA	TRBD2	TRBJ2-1	TGCAGTGCGCAGGAACTAGCGGGGGGTACGGTTGAGCAGTTCTTC	CSAQELAGGTVEQFF
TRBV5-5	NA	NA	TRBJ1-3	TGTGCCAGCAGCTTGGTCTCCCCCGCCCGCTCTGGAAACACCATATATTTT	CASSLVSPARSGNTIYF
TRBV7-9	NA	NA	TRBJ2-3	TGTGCCAGCAGCTTAGGAACCTTCCTCGGCTCGCAGTATTTT	CASSLGTFLGSQYF
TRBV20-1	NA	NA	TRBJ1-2	TGCAGTGCTAGCACCAGCAGTCTAGGTGGCTACACCTTC	CSASTSSLGGYTF
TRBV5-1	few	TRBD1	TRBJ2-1	TGCGCCAGCAACTCCGGGACAGGGTCCTACAATGAGCAGTTCTTC	CASNSGTGSYNEQFF
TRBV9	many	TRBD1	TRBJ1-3	TGTGCCAGCAGCGTAGACGCAGGGGGTACGGGAAACACCATATATTTT	CASSVDAGGTGNTIYF
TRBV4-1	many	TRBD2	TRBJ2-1	TGCGCCAGCAGCCAAGATGGACTAGCGGGGGCAAGCTCCTACAATGAGCAGTTCTTC	CASSQDGLAGASSYNEQFF
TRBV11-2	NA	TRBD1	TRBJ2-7	TGTGCCAGCAGCTTAAGGACAGGAGGTGAGCAGTACTTC	CASSLRTGGEQYF
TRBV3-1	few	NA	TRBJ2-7	TGTGCCAGCAGCTTCCGAGACCCGCGGGAGCAGTACTTC	CASSFRDPREQYF
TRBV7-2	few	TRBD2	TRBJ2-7	TGTGCCAGCAGCTTGTTTGGACTAGCGGGCCGGAGCTCCTACGAGCAGTACTTC	CASSLFGLAGRSSYEQYF
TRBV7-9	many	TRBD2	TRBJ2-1	TGTGCCAGCAGCTTAGTTGGCGGGGGTTACAATGAGCAGTTCTTC	CASSLVGGGYNEQFF
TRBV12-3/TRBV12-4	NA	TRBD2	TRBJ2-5	TGTGCCAGCAGTCACGGACTAGCGGTAAAAGAGACCCAGTACTTC	CASSHGLAVKETQYF
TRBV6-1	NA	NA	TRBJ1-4	TGTGCCAGCAGATCAGGAGCAACTAATGAAAAACTGTTTTTT	CASRSGATNEKLFF
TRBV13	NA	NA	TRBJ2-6	TGTGCCAGCAGCTTACGGGGGAAACTGACTGGGGCCAACGTCCTGACTTTC	CASSLRGKLTGANVLTF
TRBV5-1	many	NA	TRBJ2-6	TGTGCCAGCAGCCCCGGGGGCTCTGGGGCCAACGTCCTGACTTTC	CASSPGGSGANVLTF
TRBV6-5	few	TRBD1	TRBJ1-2	TGTGCCAGCAGTTACGGCGGGACAGGGGCTGGCTACACCTTC	CASSYGGTGAGYTF
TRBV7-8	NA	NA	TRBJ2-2	TGTGCCAGCAGCCACCGCTTCCCGACAGCCACCGGGGAGCTGTTTTTT	CASSHRFPTATGELFF
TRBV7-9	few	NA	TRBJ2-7	TGTGCCAGCAGCTTAACGCACGGCGAGCAGTACTTC	CASSLTHGEQYF
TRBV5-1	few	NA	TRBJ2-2	TGCGCCAGCAGTCTTGGGGCAGTCTCGAACACCGGGGAGCTGTTTTTT	CASSLGAVSNTGELFF
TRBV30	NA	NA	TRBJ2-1	TGTGCCTGGAGTGTGGGGTTGAATGAGCAGTTCTTC	CAWSVGLNEQFF
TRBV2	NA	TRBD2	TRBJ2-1	TGTGCCAGCAGGAAGGCTAGCGGGAGACTAAATGAGCAGTTCTTC	CASRKASGRLNEQFF
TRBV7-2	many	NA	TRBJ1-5	TGTGCCAGCAGCGCCGGGGAGGCAAATCAGCCCCAGCATTTT	CASSAGEANQPQHF
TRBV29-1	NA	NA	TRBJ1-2	TGCAGCTTCAGGGACCTCACCTATGGCTACACCTTC	CSFRDLTYGYTF
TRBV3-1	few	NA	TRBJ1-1	TGTGCCAGCAGCCAAGAGTACACTGAAGCTTTCTTT	CASSQEYTEAFF
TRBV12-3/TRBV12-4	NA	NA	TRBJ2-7	TGTGCCAGCAGTTCGCCCTGGGTGGGTCAGGGAACCTACGAGCAGTACTTC	CASSSPWVGQGTYEQYF
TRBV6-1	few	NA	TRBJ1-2	TGTGCCAGCGGAGGGGAGTGGGAATGGGATGGCTACACCTTC	CASGGEWEWDGYTF
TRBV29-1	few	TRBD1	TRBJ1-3	TGCAGCGTTGAGAGGGAAGGGGGCCTCTCTGGAAACACCATATATTTT	CSVEREGGLSGNTIYF
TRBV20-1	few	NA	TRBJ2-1	TGCAGTGCCCCTTCCCGAGGGCGGCCCCCCTACAATGAGCAGTTCTTC	CSAPSRGRPPYNEQFF
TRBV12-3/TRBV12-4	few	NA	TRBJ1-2	TGTGCCAGCAGTTTGGGGCTGGGGAGGGTCTATGGCTACACCTTC	CASSLGLGRVYGYTF
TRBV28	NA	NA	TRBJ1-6	TGTGCCAGCAGTGCCTACAGGGTGCCCCTCCACTTT	CASSAYRVPLHF
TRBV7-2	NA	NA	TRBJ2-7	TGTGCCAGCAGCTTAGACGCTGGGTGGTCCTACGAGCAGTACTTC	CASSLDAGWSYEQYF
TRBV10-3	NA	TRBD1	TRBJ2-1	TGTGCCATCGCCGCACAATCGGGACAGGGCGGGGGTGAGCAGTTCTTC	CAIAAQSGQGGGEQFF
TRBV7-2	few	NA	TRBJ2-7	TGTGCCAGCAGCTTAGACCGGGAGAAACCGTCCTACGAGCAGTACTTC	CASSLDREKPSYEQYF
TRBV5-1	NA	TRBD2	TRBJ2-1	TGCGCCAGCAGGACTCCGGGACTAGCGGATTACAATGAGCAGTTCTTC	CASRTPGLADYNEQFF
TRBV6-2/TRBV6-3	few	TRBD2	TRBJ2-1	TGTGCCAGCAGTTACTCCCTGACTAGCGGGTACTACAATGAGCAGTTCTTC	CASSYSLTSGYYNEQFF
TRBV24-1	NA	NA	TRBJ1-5	TGTGCCACCAGTGGAGGTCGTGGGGGATTGAGCAATCAGCCCCAGCATTTT	CATSGGRGGLSNQPQHF
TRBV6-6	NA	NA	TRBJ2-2	TGTGCCAGCAGTTACTCGAATGGTCCGTGGGGGGAGCTGTTTTTT	CASSYSNGPWGELFF
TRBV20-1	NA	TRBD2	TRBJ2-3	TGCAGTGCTAGAGGAACTAGCGGGAGATTGGCAGATACGCAGTATTTT	CSARGTSGRLADTQYF
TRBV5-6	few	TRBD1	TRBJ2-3	TGTGCCAGCAGATTGGACAGGGGGCTTGCAGATACGCAGTATTTT	CASRLDRGLADTQYF
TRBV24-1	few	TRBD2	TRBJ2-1	TGTGCCACCAGTGATCCCGCGGGGGGGGCCAATGAGCAGTTCTTC	CATSDPAGGANEQFF
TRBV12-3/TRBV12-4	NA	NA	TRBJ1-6	TGTGCCAGCACCAACACCTTTAACTCACCCCTCCACTTT	CASTNTFNSPLHF
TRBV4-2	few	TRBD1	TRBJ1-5	TGTGCCAGCAGCCAAGGGGACAGGGGAAATCAGCCCCAGCATTTT	CASSQGDRGNQPQHF